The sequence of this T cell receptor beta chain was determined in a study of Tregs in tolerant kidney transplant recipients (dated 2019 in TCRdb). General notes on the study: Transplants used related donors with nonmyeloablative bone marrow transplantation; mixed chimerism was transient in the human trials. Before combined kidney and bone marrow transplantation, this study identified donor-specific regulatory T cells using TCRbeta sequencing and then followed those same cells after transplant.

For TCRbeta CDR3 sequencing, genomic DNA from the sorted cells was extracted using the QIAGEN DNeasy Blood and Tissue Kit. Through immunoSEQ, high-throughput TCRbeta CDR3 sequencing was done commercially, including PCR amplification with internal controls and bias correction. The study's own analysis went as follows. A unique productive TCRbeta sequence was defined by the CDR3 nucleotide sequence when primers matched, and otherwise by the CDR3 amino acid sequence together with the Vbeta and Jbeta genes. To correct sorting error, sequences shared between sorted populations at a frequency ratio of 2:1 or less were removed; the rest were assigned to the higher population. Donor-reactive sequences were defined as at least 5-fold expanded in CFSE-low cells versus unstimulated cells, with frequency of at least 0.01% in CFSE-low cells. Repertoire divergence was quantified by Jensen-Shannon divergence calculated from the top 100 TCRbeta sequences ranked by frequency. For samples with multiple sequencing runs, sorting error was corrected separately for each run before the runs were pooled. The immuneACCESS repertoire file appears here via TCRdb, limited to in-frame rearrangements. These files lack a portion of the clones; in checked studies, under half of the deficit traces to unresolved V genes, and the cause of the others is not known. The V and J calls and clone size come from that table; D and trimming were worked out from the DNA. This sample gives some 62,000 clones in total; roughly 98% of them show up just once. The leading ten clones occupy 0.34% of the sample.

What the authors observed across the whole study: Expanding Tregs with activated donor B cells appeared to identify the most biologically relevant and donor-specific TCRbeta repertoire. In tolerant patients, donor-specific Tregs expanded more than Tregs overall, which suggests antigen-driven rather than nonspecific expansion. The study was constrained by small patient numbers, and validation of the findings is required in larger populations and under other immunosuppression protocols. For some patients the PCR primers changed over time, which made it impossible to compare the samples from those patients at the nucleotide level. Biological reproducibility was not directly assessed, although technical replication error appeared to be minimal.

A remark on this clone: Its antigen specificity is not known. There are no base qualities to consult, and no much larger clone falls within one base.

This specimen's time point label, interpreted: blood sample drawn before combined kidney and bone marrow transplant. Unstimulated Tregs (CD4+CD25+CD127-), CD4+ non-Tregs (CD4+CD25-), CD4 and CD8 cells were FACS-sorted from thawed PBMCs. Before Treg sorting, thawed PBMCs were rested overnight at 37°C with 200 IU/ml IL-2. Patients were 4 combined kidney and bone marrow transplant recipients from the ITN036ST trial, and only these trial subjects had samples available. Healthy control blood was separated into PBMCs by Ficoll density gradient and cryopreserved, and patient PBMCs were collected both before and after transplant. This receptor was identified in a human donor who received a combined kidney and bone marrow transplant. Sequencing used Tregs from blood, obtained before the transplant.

The CDR3 amino acid sequence is: CASGTPGRQGAGEQYF. In nucleotides, the sequence is TGTGCTAGTGGCACCCCCGGTCGACAGGGGGCGGGGGAGCAGTACTTC. Here the chain combines TRBV12-5 and TRBJ2-7; 10 central bases correspond to TRBD1. CDR1 and CDR2 are read off the germline V gene as LGHNT and FRNRAP. V is pruned by 6 bases and J by 7 bases, leaving 15 bases of the junction without a gene match. Measured from the cysteine to the phenylalanine, the CDR3 is 16 residues long. Just CDR3 DNA is preserved here, 48 bases in frame from base 1.